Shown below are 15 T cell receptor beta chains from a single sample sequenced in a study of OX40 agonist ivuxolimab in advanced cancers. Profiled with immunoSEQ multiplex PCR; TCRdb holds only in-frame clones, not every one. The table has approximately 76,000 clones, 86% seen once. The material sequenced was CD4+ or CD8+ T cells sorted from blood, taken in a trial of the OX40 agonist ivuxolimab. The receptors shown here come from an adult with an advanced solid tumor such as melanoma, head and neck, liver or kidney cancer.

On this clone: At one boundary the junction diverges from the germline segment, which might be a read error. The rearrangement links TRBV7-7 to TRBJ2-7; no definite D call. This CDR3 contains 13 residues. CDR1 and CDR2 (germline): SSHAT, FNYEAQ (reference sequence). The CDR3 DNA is TGTGCTAGCAGCTGGACGAGCTCCTACGAGCAGTACTTC. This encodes CASSWTSSYEQYF.

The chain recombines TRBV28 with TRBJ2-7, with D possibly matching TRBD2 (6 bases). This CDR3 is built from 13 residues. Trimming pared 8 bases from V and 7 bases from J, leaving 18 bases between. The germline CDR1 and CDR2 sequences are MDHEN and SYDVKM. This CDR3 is CASAGTNLREQYF. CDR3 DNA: TGTGCCAGCGCGGGGACGAACCTACGGGAGCAGTACTTC.

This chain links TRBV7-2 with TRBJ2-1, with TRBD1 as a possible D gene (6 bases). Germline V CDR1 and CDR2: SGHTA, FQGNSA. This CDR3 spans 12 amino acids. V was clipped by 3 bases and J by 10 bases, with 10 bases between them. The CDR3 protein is CASSLDREEQFF. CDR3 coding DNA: TGTGCCAGCAGCTTGGACAGAGAGGAGCAGTTCTTC.

Here the CDR3 DNA reads TGTGCCAGTCTCGGAGCAGTCCACGAGCAGTACTTC. Amino acids: CASLGAVHEQYF. The chain carries TRBV6-6 and TRBJ2-7; D gene uncertain. This CDR3 is built from 12 residues. Trimming took 9 bases from V and 5 from J, leaving 14 bases between them. Germline CDR1 reads MNHNY; CDR2 reads SVGAGI (reference sequence).

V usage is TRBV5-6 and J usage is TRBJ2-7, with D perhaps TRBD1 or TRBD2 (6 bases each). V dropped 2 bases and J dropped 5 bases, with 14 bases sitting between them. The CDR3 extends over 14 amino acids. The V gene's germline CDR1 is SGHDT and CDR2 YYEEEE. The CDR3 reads CASSFSFGGDEQYF. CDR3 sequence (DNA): TGTGCCAGCAGCTTTAGTTTCGGGGGCGACGAGCAGTACTTC.

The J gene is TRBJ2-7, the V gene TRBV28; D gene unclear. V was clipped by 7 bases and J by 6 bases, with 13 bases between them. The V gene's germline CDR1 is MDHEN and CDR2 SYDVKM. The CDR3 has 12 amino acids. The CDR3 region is CASKSGSLEQYF. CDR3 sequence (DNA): TGTGCCAGCAAATCCGGGTCGCTCGAGCAGTACTTC.

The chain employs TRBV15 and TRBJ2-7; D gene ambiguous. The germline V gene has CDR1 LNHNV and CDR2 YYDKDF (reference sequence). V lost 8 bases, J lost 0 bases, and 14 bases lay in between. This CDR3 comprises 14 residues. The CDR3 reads CATQPGGSSYEQYF. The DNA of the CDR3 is TGTGCCACCCAACCTGGCGGCAGCTCCTACGAGCAGTACTTC.

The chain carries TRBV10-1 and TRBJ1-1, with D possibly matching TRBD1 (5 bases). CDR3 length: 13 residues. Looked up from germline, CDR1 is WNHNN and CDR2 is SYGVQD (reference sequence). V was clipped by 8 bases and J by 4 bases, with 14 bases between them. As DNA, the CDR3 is TGCGCCAGCCGGGCGGGGGGGGGCACTGAAGCTTTCTTT. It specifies CASRAGGGTEAFF.

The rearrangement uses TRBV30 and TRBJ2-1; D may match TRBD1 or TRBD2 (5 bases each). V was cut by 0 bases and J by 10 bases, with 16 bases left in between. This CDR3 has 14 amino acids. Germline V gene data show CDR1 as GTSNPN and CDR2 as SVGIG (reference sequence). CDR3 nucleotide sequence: TGTGCCTGGAGTGTTTGGGGCTCGGGACGGGAGCAGTTCTTC. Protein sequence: CAWSVWGSGREQFF.

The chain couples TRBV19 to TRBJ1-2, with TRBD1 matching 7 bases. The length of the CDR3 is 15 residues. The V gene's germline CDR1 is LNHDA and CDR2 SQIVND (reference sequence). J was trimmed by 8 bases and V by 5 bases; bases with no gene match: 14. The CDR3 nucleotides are TGTGCCAGTAGTTTCACGGACAGGCCCATGTTGGGCTACACCTTC. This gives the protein CASSFTDRPMLGYTF.

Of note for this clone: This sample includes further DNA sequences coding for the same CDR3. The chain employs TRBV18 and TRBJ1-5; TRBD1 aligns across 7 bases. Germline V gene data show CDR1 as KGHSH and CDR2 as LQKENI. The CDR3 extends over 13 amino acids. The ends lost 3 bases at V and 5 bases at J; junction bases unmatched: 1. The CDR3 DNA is TGTGCCAGCTCACCTGGACAGGATCAGCCCCAGCATTTT. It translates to CASSPGQDQPQHF.

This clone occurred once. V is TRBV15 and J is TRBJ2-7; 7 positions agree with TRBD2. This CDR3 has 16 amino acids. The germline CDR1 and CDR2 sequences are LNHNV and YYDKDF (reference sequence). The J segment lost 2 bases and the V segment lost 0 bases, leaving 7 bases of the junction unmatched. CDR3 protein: CATSRESSGSPYEQYF. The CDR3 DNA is TGTGCCACCAGCAGAGAGAGTAGCGGGTCCCCCTACGAGCAGTACTTC.

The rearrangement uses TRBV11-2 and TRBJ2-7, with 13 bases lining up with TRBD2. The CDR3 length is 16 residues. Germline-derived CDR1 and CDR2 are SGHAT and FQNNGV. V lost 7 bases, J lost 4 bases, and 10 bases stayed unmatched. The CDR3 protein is CASIYGTSGTTYEQYF. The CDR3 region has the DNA TGTGCCAGCATCTACGGGACTAGCGGGACAACTTACGAGCAGTACTTC.

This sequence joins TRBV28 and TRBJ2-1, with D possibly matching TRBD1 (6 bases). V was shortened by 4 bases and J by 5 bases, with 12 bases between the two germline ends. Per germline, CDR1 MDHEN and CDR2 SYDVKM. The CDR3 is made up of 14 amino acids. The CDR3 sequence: CASSSGTPNNEQFF. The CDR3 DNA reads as TGTGCCAGCAGTTCCGGGACACCTAACAATGAGCAGTTCTTC.

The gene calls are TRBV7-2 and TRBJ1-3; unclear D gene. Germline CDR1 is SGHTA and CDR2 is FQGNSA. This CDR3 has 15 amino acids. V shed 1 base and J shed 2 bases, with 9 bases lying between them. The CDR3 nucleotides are TGTGCCAGCAGCTTAGGGCGGGGAACTGGAAACACCATATATTTT. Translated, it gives CASSLGRGTGNTIYF.